Listed here are 29 T cell receptor beta chains from one sample, sequenced in a study of T cell responses to AZD1222 COVID-19 vaccine. Generated by immunoSEQ multiplex PCR, the TCRdb table keeps only in-frame clones and is missing some. This sample has over 100,000 clones; roughly nine tenths occur once, and the top ten carry around 2.4%. The sequences come from peripheral blood, collected on day 0 of AZD1222 vaccination. Receptor source: an adult in good health.

The chain uses TRBV7-9 and TRBJ2-7, with 9 bases identical to TRBD2. CDR1 and CDR2 from the germline V gene are SEHNR and FQNEAQ (reference sequence). The V segment lost 7 bases and the J segment 2 bases; nucleotides outside the gene matches: 9. This CDR3 has 15 amino acids. CDR3 protein: CASTEGLAGTYEQYF. The DNA of the CDR3 is TGTGCCAGCACCGAGGGGCTAGCGGGAACCTACGAGCAGTACTTC.

The V and J genes are TRBV27 and TRBJ2-7; perhaps TRBD1 as D (5 bases). The CDR3 covers 13 residues. Trimming removed 3 bases at V and 6 bases at J, with 12 bases between. Germline CDR1 reads MNHEY; CDR2 reads SMNVEV (reference sequence). The CDR3 DNA follows: TGTGCCAGCAGTTTGTCCAGGGAAGGCGAGCAGTACTTC. Protein product: CASSLSREGEQYF.

CDR3 in DNA: TGTGCCTGGAGCCAAAGGACAGTTTCTGGGGCCAACGTCCTGACTTTC. This codes for CAWSQRTVSGANVLTF. The chain has TRBV30 and TRBJ2-6, with D perhaps TRBD1 (6 bases). This CDR3 spans 16 amino acids. Trimming took 3 bases from V and 1 from J, leaving 13 bases between them. Germline CDR1 GTSNPN, CDR2 SVGIG (reference sequence).

The chain is built from TRBV11-2 and TRBJ1-6; unclear D gene. CDR3 length: 13 residues. Germline V gives CDR1 SGHAT, CDR2 FQNNGV. V was cut by 2 bases and J by 8 bases, with 7 bases left in between. CDR3 region: CASSLYGDSPLHF. In DNA, the CDR3 is TGTGCCAGCAGCTTATACGGCGATTCACCCCTCCACTTT. Filled out from reference TRBV11-2 and TRBJ1-6, the complete variable domain reads EAGVAQSPRYKIIEKRQSVAFWCNPISGHATLYWYQQILGQGPKLLIQFQNNGVVDDSQLPKDRFSAERLKGVDSTLKIQPAKLEDSAVYLCASSLYGDSPLHFGNGTRLTVT.

The V gene is TRBV15, the J gene TRBJ2-1; 10 bases are shared with TRBD2. With 3 bases clipped from V and 7 bases from J, the junction kept 15 bases outside the gene matches. CDR1 and CDR2 from the germline V gene are LNHNV and YYDKDF (reference sequence). The CDR3 is made up of 18 amino acids. The CDR3 sequence is CATSSLLAGDRGGNEQFF. In nucleotides, the CDR3 is TGTGCCACCAGCAGCCTCCTAGCGGGAGATAGGGGTGGTAATGAGCAGTTCTTC.

This clone was seen more than once but under ten times. The J gene is TRBJ2-1, the V gene TRBV7-8; unclear D gene. This CDR3 contains 12 residues. The V end lost 5 bases, the J end lost 9 bases, and 11 bases lay between the germline ends. The germline CDR1 and CDR2 sequences are SGHVS and FQNEAQ. The chain's CDR3 is CASSLEAGEQFF. CDR3 in DNA: TGTGCCAGCAGCCTAGAGGCAGGTGAGCAGTTCTTC.

The chain recombines TRBV6-5 with TRBJ1-6, with TRBD1 matching 7 bases. Germline trimming cut 7 bases from V and 5 bases from J; bases unmatched to any gene: 8. CDR3 size: 15 residues. Germline lookup yields CDR1 MNHEY and CDR2 SVGAGI. The CDR3 here is CASKNRDRHNSPLHF. CDR3 DNA sequence: TGTGCCAGCAAGAACCGGGACAGACATAATTCACCCCTCCACTTT.

The chain employs TRBV6-5 and TRBJ2-7, with no clear D. The V gene lost 2 bases and the J gene lost 4 bases, with 12 bases spanning the gap. Germline CDR1 and CDR2: MNHEY and SVGAGI. The length of the CDR3 is 14 residues. The CDR3 DNA reads TGTGCCAGCAGTTACAGAGGTCTAAATTACGAGCAGTACTTC. Translating gives CASSYRGLNYEQYF.

The V gene is TRBV19, the J gene TRBJ1-6; TRBD1 might be the D (6 bases). The CDR3 spans 17 residues. CDR1 and CDR2 from the germline V gene are LNHDA and SQIVND (reference sequence). Between the trimmed V and J ends, which lost 3 bases and 0 bases, there was a span of 12 bases. The CDR3 loop reads CASSMSRGSSYNSPLHF. DNA of the CDR3: TGTGCCAGTAGTATGAGCAGGGGAAGCTCCTATAATTCACCCCTCCACTTT.

The chain has TRBV19 and TRBJ1-5; unclear D gene. V was shortened by 0 bases and J by 4 bases, with 13 bases between the two germline ends. CDR3 length: 16 amino acids. Germline values: CDR1 LNHDA, CDR2 SQIVND (reference sequence). The CDR3 DNA is TGTGCCAGTAGTATAGAGGTTATGGAGGAAAATCAGCCCCAGCATTTT. It yields the protein CASSIEVMEENQPQHF.

The rearrangement joins TRBV6-1 to TRBJ2-1; tentative D call: TRBD2 (6 bases). V shed 0 bases and J shed 4 bases, with 10 bases lying between them. Per the germline V gene, CDR1 is MNHNS and CDR2 is SASEGT. The CDR3 covers 15 residues. As DNA, the CDR3 is TGTGCCAGCAGTGAAGCCCTAGCGCAATACAATGAGCAGTTCTTC. Its translation is CASSEALAQYNEQFF.

J is TRBJ2-6 and V is TRBV6-1, with D possibly TRBD1 on 5 matching bases. Germline assignment: CDR1 MNHNS and CDR2 SASEGT. This CDR3 is 19 amino acids long. V was clipped by 1 base and J by 1 base, with 17 bases between them. The CDR3 sequence: CASSEGPQGTLSGANVLTF. CDR3 DNA: TGTGCCAGCAGTGAAGGGCCCCAGGGTACCCTTTCTGGGGCCAACGTCCTGACTTTC.

This chain connects TRBV28 to TRBJ1-2; the D is unclear. Germline V gene data show CDR1 as MDHEN and CDR2 as SYDVKM. CDR3 length equals 19 residues. Trimming pared 1 base from V and 2 bases from J, leaving 23 bases between. Written as DNA, the CDR3 is TGTGCCAGCAGTTTATCAGTCGGGCCTCTCCTCGACGGCAACTATGGCTACACCTTC. Protein sequence: CASSLSVGPLLDGNYGYTF.

In this sample, this clone turned up many times. This sequence joins TRBV15 and TRBJ1-5, with D tentatively TRBD1 (6 bases). CDR3 size: 14 residues. Trimming removed 5 bases at V and 3 bases at J, with 11 bases between. CDR1 is LNHNV and CDR2 is YYDKDF in the germline V gene (reference sequence). The CDR3 here is CATSPGTNNQPQHF. CDR3 sequence (DNA): TGTGCCACCAGCCCCGGGACAAACAATCAGCCCCAGCATTTT.

The chain employs TRBV10-3 and TRBJ1-2, with D maybe TRBD1 (5 bases). CDR3 length: 14 residues. The V end lost 5 bases, the J end lost 8 bases, and 18 bases lay between the germline ends. Germline values: CDR1 ENHRY, CDR2 SYGVKD. For the CDR3, the DNA is TGTGCCATCAGTCCTTACTCAGGGTTGAGGGGCTACACCTTC. The encoded protein is CAISPYSGLRGYTF.

The chain combines TRBV19 with TRBJ2-3, with D maybe TRBD1 (5 bases). This CDR3 region has 14 residues. Germline V CDR1 and CDR2: LNHDA, SQIVND (reference sequence). Trimming cost V 3 bases and J 6 bases, with 13 bases left between them. The CDR3 coding sequence is TGTGCCAGTAGTATGGCCCGCAGGGTTGATACGCAGTATTTT. Translation: CASSMARRVDTQYF.

The V and J genes are TRBV5-1 and TRBJ1-1, with 8 bases identical to TRBD1. V lost 4 bases and J lost 8; bases outside the gene matches: 13. Per germline, CDR1 SGHRS and CDR2 YFSETQ. This CDR3 comprises 15 residues. CDR3 in amino acids: CASSPLDRGFTEAFF. For the CDR3, the DNA is TGCGCCAGCAGCCCTTTAGACAGGGGATTCACGGAAGCTTTCTTT.

The rearrangement joins TRBV27 to TRBJ1-2; D gene uncertain. V lost 3 bases, J lost 4 bases, and 9 bases lay in between. Germline V lookup: CDR1 MNHEY, CDR2 SMNVEV (reference sequence). This CDR3 spans 13 amino acids. The CDR3 protein is CASSLEGGYGYTF. The DNA for the CDR3 is TGTGCCAGCAGTTTGGAGGGCGGCTATGGCTACACCTTC.

The rearrangement uses TRBV18 and TRBJ2-1; weak D call: TRBD1 (6 bases). Germline V gene sequence: CDR1 KGHSH, CDR2 LQKENI. The ends were cut back, 2 bases at V and 8 bases at J, with 10 bases in the middle. This CDR3 comprises 13 residues. The CDR3, as DNA: TGTGCCAGCTCACCAAGGGGGATAGATGAGCAGTTCTTC. Translated, it gives CASSPRGIDEQFF.

V gene TRBV28 combines with J gene TRBJ1-1; 9 positions match TRBD1. J gave up 8 bases and V 3 bases, and 7 bases lay outside the gene matches. Germline CDR1 reads MDHEN; CDR2 reads SYDVKM. There are 14 residues in the CDR3. Here the CDR3 DNA reads TGTGCCAGCAGTTTCCAGGACAGGGGACTAGAAGCTTTCTTT. Translation gives CASSFQDRGLEAFF.

The V gene is TRBV28, the J gene TRBJ1-5; 7 nucleotides agree with TRBD1. Germline lookup yields CDR1 MDHEN and CDR2 SYDVKM. J was trimmed by 1 base and V by 5 bases; bases with no gene match: 8. The CDR3 is made up of 16 amino acids. The CDR3 loop reads CASSAEGTESNQPQHF. In nucleotides, the CDR3 is TGTGCCAGCAGTGCGGAGGGGACAGAGAGCAATCAGCCCCAGCATTTT.

This clone was seen just once. The chain carries TRBV21-1 and TRBJ1-5. TRBV21-1 is flagged as a pseudogene. The CDR3 covers 15 residues. The CDR3 reads CASSGPDYSNQPQHF. The CDR3 bases are TGTGCCAGCAGCGGGCCGGACTATAGCAATCAGCCCCAGCATTTT.

The chain combines TRBV12-3 or TRBV12-4 with TRBJ1-2, with a weak D call TRBD1 (6 bases). The CDR3 spans 13 residues. Between the trimmed V and J ends, which lost 8 bases and 5 bases, there was a span of 15 bases. CDR3 DNA sequence: TGTGCCAGCGGGGGCGGGAACTCTTATGGCTACACCTTC. This gives the protein CASGGGNSYGYTF.

The chain recombines TRBV20-1 with TRBJ2-7; a weak D match, TRBD1 (6 bases). The CDR3 runs 11 residues. Trimming took off 6 bases at V and 9 bases at J, with 15 bases between the two ends. Germline V gives CDR1 DFQATT, CDR2 SNEGSKA (reference sequence). CDR3 sequence (DNA): TGCAGTGCGGGCGACAGGTTGAGGCAGTACTTC. Protein: CSAGDRLRQYF.

The chain joins TRBV5-4 to TRBJ2-1; D is unresolved. The CDR3 extends over 14 amino acids. Between the trimmed V and J ends, which lost 4 bases and 6 bases, there was a span of 14 bases. Germline V gene data show CDR1 as SGHNT and CDR2 as YYREEE (reference sequence). The DNA for the CDR3 is TGTGCCAGCAGCCCCCTGGTGAGATCCAATGAGCAGTTCTTC. Translated, it gives CASSPLVRSNEQFF.

This chain connects TRBV18 to TRBJ2-2; 8 positions match TRBD1. This CDR3 contains 14 residues. Germline lookup yields CDR1 KGHSH and CDR2 LQKENI. The V gene end was trimmed by 6 bases and the J gene end by 5 bases; junction bases not matched to a gene: 5. The CDR3 DNA reads as TGTGCCAGCTCCCCTGGACAGGGTACCGGGGAGCTGTTTTTT. Protein product: CASSPGQGTGELFF. Full variable domain (missing parts from reference TRBV18 and TRBJ2-2): NAGVMQNPRHLVRRRGQEARLRCSPMKGHSHVYWYRQLPEEGLKFMVYLQKENIIDESGMPKERFSAEFPKEGPSILRIQQVVRGDSAAYFCASSPGQGTGELFFGEGSRLTVL.

A single count supports this clone. The rearrangement joins TRBV30 to TRBJ1-6; D is possibly TRBD1 (6 bases). Trimming removed 0 bases at V and 5 bases at J, with 8 bases between. CDR3 size: 14 residues. Germline V CDR1 and CDR2: GTSNPN, SVGIG (reference sequence). Written as DNA, the CDR3 is TGTGCCTGGAGTGTTGGGACAAATAATTCACCCCTCCACTTT. Protein: CAWSVGTNNSPLHF.

This rearrangement joins TRBV19 to TRBJ1-1; D is uncertain. This CDR3 is 15 amino acids long. V lost 5 bases and J 4 bases, leaving 17 bases between the germline ends. Germline V gene sequence: CDR1 LNHDA, CDR2 SQIVND (reference sequence). CDR3 sequence reads: CASSPRRETSTEAFF. CDR3 bases: TGTGCCAGTAGTCCCCGCCGAGAAACCAGCACTGAAGCTTTCTTT.

The V and J genes are TRBV9 and TRBJ2-3, with D perhaps assigned TRBD1 or TRBD2 (5 bases each). Germline V gene lookup returns CDR1 SGDLS and CDR2 YYNGEE. With 3 bases removed from V and 3 bases from J, the gap between germline ends came to 20 bases. The CDR3 is 17 residues long. CDR3 sequence: CASSAPRDGGITDTQYF. The CDR3 DNA is TGTGCCAGCAGCGCCCCCAGGGACGGAGGTATTACAGATACGCAGTATTTT.